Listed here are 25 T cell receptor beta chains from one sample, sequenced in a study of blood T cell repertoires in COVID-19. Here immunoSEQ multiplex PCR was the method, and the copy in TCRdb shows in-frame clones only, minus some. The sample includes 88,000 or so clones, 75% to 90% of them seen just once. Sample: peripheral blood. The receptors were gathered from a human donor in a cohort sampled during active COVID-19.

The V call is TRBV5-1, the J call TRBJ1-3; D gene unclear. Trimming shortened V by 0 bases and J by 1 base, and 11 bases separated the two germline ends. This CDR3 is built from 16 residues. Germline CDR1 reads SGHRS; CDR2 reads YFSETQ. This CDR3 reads CASSLGEPRSGNTIYF. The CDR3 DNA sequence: TGCGCCAGCAGCTTGGGAGAGCCGCGTTCTGGAAACACCATATATTTT.

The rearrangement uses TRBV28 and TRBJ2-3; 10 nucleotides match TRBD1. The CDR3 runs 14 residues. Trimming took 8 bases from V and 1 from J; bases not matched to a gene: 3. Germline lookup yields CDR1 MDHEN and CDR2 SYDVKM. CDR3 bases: TGTGCCAGCCGGGACAGGGGTGGCACAGATACGCAGTATTTT. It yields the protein CASRDRGGTDTQYF.

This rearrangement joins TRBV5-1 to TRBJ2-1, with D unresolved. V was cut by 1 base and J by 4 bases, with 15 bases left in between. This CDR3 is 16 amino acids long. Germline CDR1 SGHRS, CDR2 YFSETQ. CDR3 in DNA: TGCGCCAGCAGCTTGACGAGTAACCTATGGTACAATGAGCAGTTCTTC. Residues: CASSLTSNLWYNEQFF.

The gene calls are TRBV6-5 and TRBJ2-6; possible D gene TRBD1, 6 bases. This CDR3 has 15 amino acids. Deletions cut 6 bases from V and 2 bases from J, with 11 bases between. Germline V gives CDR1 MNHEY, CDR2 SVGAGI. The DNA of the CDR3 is TGTGCCAGCAGACAGGGTGCAGCTGGGGCCAACGTCCTGACTTTC. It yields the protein CASRQGAAGANVLTF.

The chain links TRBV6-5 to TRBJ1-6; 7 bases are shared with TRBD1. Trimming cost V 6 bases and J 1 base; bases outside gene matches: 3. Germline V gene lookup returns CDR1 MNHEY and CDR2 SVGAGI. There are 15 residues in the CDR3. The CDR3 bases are TGTGCCAGCAGGGCGGGACAGTCCTATAATTCACCCCTCCACTTT. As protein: CASRAGQSYNSPLHF.

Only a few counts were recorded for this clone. This CDR3 is CASSSGGRNTEAFF. The DNA for the CDR3 is TGCGCCAGCAGCTCGGGAGGGAGGAACACTGAAGCTTTCTTT. The chain uses TRBV5-1 and TRBJ1-1; no firm D call. The CDR3 totals 14 residues. Trimming removed 3 bases at V and 1 base at J, with 10 bases between. CDR1 is SGHRS, CDR2 YFSETQ, per germline.

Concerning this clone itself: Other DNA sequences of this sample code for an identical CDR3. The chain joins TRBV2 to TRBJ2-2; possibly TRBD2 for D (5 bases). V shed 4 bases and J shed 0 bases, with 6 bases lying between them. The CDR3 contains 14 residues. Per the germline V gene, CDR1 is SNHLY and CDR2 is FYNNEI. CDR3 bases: TGTGCCAGCAGTGGAGGGCCGAACACCGGGGAGCTGTTTTTT. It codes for CASSGGPNTGELFF.

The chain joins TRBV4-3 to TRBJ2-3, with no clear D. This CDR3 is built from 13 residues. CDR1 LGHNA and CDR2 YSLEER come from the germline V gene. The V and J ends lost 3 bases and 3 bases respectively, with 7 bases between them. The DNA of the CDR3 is TGCGCCAGCAGCCAGTCCCAGACAGATACGCAGTATTTT. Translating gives CASSQSQTDTQYF.

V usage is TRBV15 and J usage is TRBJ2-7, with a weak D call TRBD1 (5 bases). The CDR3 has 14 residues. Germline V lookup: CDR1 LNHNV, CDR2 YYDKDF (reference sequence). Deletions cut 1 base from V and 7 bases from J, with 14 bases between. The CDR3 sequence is CATSRGRAEGEQYF. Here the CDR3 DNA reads TGTGCCACCAGCAGAGGCAGGGCTGAAGGGGAGCAGTACTTC.

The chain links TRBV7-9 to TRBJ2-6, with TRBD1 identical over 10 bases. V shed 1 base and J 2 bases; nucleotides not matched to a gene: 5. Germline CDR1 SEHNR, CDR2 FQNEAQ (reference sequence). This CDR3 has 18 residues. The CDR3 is CASSLVTGTGAGANVLTF. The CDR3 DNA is TGTGCCAGCAGCTTAGTTACCGGGACAGGGGCTGGGGCCAACGTCCTGACTTTC.

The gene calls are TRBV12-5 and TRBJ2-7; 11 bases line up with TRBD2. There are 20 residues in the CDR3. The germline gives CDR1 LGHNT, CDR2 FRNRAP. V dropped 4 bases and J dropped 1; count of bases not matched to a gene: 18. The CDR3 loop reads CASGSGPRRLAGGRSYEQYF. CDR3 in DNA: TGTGCTAGTGGTTCGGGACCTCGCCGGCTAGCGGGGGGAAGGTCCTACGAGCAGTACTTC.

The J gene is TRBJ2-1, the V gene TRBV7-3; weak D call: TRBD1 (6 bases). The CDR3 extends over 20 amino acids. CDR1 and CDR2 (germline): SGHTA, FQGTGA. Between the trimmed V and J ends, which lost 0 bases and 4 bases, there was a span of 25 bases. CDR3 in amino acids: CASSLTGASQPINAYNEQFF. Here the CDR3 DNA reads TGTGCCAGCAGCTTAACGGGGGCTAGCCAACCAATCAACGCATACAATGAGCAGTTCTTC.

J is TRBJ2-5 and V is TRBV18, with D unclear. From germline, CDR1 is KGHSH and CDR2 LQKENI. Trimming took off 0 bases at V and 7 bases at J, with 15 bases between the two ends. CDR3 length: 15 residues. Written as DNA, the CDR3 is TGTGCCAGCTCACCACCACTGGATAGCCTTGGGACCCAGTACTTC. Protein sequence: CASSPPLDSLGTQYF. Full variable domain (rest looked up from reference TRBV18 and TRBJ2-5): NAGVMQNPRHLVRRRGQEARLRCSPMKGHSHVYWYRQLPEEGLKFMVYLQKENIIDESGMPKERFSAEFPKEGPSILRIQQVVRGDSAAYFCASSPPLDSLGTQYFGPGTRLLVL.

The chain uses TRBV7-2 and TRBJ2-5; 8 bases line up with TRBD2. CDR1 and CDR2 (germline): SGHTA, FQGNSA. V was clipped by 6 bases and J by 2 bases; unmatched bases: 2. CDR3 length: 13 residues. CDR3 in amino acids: CASRPSGQETQYF. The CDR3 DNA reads TGTGCCAGCAGACCTAGCGGGCAAGAGACCCAGTACTTC.

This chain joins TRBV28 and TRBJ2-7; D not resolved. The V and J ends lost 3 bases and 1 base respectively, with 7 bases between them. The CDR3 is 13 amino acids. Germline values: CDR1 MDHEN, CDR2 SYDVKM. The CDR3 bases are TGTGCCAGCAGTTTGGCAGATTCCTACGAGCAGTACTTC. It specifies CASSLADSYEQYF. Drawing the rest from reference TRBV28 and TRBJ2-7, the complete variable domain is DVKVTQSSRYLVKRTGEKVFLECVQDMDHENMFWYRQDPGLGLRLIYFSYDVKMKEKGDIPEGYSVSREKKERFSLILESASTNQTSMYLCASSLADSYEQYFGPGTRLTVT.

The CDR3 sequence: CASSQFKRQSYNSPLHF. The CDR3 region has the DNA TGCGCCAGCAGTCAATTCAAACGACAGAGCTATAATTCACCCCTCCACTTT. The chain joins TRBV23-1 to TRBJ1-6; maybe TRBD1 (5 bases). TRBV23-1 is treated as an ORF (open reading frame) with a function not yet certain. The CDR3 extends over 17 amino acids. V was shortened by 1 base and J by 3 bases, with 13 bases between the two germline ends.

CDR3 in DNA: TGCAGCGTAGCTCCCTCAGATACGCAGTATTTT. Its translation is CSVAPSDTQYF. The chain joins TRBV29-1 to TRBJ2-3; D gene ambiguous. The length of the CDR3 is 11 residues. The germline gives CDR1 SQVTM, CDR2 ANQGSEA. V lost 6 bases and J 4 bases, leaving 8 bases between the germline ends.

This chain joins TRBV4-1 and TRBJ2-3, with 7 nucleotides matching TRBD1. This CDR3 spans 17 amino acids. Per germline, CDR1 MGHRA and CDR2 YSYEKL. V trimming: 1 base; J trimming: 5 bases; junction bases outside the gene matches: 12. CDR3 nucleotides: TGCGCCAGCAGCCAAGTTGTGAGTCCCCCAGGGGGAGATACGCAGTATTTT. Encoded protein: CASSQVVSPPGGDTQYF.

The CDR3 loop reads CASSQAEVYGYTF. CDR3 in DNA: TGTGCCAGCAGCCAAGCAGAGGTCTATGGCTACACCTTC. This chain joins TRBV3-1 (or the pseudogene TRBV3-2) and TRBJ1-2, with D hard to call. Germline CDR1 is LGHDT and CDR2 is YNNKEL (reference sequence). CDR3 size: 13 residues. The ends were cut back, 1 base at V and 4 bases at J, with 7 bases in the middle.

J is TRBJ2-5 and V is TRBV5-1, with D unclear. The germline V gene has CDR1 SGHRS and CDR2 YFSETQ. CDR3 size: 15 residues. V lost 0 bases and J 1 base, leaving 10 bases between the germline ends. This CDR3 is CASSLVRQFQETQYF. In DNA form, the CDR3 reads TGCGCCAGCAGCTTGGTGCGGCAGTTCCAAGAGACCCAGTACTTC.

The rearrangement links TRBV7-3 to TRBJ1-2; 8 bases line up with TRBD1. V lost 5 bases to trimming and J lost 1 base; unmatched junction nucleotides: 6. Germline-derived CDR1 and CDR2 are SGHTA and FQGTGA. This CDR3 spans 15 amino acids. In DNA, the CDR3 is TGTGCCAGCAGCAAGGACAGGGTCCTTAACTATGGCTACACCTTC. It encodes CASSKDRVLNYGYTF.

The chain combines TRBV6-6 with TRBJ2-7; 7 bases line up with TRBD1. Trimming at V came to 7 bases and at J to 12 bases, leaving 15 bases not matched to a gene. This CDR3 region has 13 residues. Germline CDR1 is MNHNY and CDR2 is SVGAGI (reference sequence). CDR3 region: CASNPDREEGRYF. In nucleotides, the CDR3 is TGTGCCAGCAACCCCGACAGGGAAGAAGGGCGGTACTTC.

The CDR3 here is CASSLNVWTGLGVYEQYF. In nucleotides, the CDR3 is TGTGCCAGCAGCTTAAATGTATGGACAGGGTTAGGGGTCTACGAGCAGTACTTC. The rearrangement uses TRBV11-2 and TRBJ2-7; 8 bases align to TRBD1. V lost 2 bases, J lost 3 bases, and 15 bases stayed unmatched. The V gene's germline CDR1 is SGHAT and CDR2 FQNNGV. The length of the CDR3 is 18 residues.

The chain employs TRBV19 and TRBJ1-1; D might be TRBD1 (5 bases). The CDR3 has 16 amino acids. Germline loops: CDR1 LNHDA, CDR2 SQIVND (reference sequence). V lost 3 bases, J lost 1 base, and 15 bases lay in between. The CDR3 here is CASSIRPLTENTEAFF. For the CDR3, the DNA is TGTGCCAGTAGTATTCGACCTTTGACAGAGAACACTGAAGCTTTCTTT.

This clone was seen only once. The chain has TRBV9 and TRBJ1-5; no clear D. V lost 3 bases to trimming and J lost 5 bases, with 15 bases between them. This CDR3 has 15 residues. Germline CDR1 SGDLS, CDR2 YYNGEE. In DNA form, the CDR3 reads TGTGCCAGCAGCGCGGGTTGGGGAGGAGATCAGCCCCAGCATTTT. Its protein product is CASSAGWGGDQPQHF.